This section outlines one TCR beta chain sequence together with its context. Only in-frame clones appear in the TCRdb table, and some are missing; sequencing was by immunoSEQ multiplex PCR. The table has 110,000 or so clones, under 95% seen once. This entry comes from a study of T cell changes during pregnancy in multiple sclerosis. In germline, CDR1 is KGHSH, CDR2 LQKENI. The V and J ends lost 2 bases and 5 bases, in that order; junction bases with no gene match: 8. This CDR3 comprises 18 residues. The sample here was peripheral blood, taken before pregnancy. The receptor was derived from a female donor with multiple sclerosis, enrolled in a pregnancy study. The chain links TRBV18 to TRBJ2-5, with 16 bases matching TRBD2. The CDR3 region has the DNA TGTGCCAGCTCACCATTACCGGGACTAGCGGGAGGGCCCGAGACCCAGTACTTC. Translation gives CASSPLPGLAGGPETQYF.